A single sample is the source of the 28 T cell receptor beta chains below, sequenced in a study of Tregs in tolerant kidney transplant recipients. Method: immunoSEQ multiplex PCR; TCRdb's copy keeps in-frame clones and lacks some. Here the sample spans some 240,000 clones, approximately 83% being singletons. Sequences were obtained from CD4+ T cells from blood. These receptors originate from a human donor in good health.

The V and J genes are TRBV9 and TRBJ2-7; 13 bases map to TRBD2. Germline loops: CDR1 SGDLS, CDR2 YYNGEE. V was clipped by 0 bases and J by 11 bases; unmatched bases: 2. This CDR3 region has 13 residues. The CDR3 reads CASSVAGTSGEYF. As DNA, the CDR3 is TGTGCCAGCAGCGTAGCGGGGACTAGCGGGGAGTACTTC.

This chain uses TRBV2 with TRBJ2-5; D ambiguous. Trimming removed 9 bases at V and 0 bases at J, with 8 bases between. This CDR3 comprises 12 residues. The germline CDR1 and CDR2 sequences are SNHLY and FYNNEI. Here the CDR3 reads CARSDNQETQYF. The CDR3 bases are TGTGCCAGGTCCGATAACCAAGAGACCCAGTACTTC.

The chain employs TRBV27 and TRBJ2-1; 7 bases agree with TRBD1. Unmatched junction bases numbered 7, after V lost 2 bases and J lost 3 bases. The CDR3 is made up of 16 amino acids. CDR1 and CDR2 from the germline V gene are MNHEY and SMNVEV (reference sequence). CDR3 in amino acids: CASSLRDSQDYNEQFF. As DNA, the CDR3 is TGTGCCAGCAGTTTACGGGACAGCCAAGACTACAATGAGCAGTTCTTC.

Turning to this clone: Other DNA sequences in the same sample also yield this CDR3. The CDR3 sequence: CASSERVNTEAFF. CDR3 bases: TGTGCCAGCAGTGAACGCGTTAACACTGAAGCTTTCTTT. The V and J genes are TRBV2 and TRBJ1-1; D remains unclear. This CDR3 has 13 residues. V was pared by 2 bases and J by 2 bases, with 6 bases between. CDR1 and CDR2 from the germline V gene are SNHLY and FYNNEI.

Only a few counts were recorded for this clone. V and J are TRBV7-8 and TRBJ1-5, with 8 nucleotides matching TRBD1. Germline V gene sequence: CDR1 SGHVS, CDR2 FQNEAQ. The CDR3 is 16 amino acids. Losses at the gene ends were 3 bases for V and 7 bases for J; bases not matched to a gene: 11. The CDR3 bases are TGTGCCAGCAGCTTGGGCCCCGGACAGGGAGGACAGCCCCAGCATTTT. Encoded protein: CASSLGPGQGGQPQHF. Combining the CDR3 with reference TRBV7-8 and TRBJ1-5 gives the whole variable domain GAGVSQSPRYKVAKRGQDVALRCDPISGHVSLFWYQQALGQGPEFLTYFQNEAQLDKSGLPSDRFFAERPEGSVSTLKIQRTQQEDSAVYLCASSLGPGQGGQPQHFGDGTRLSIL.

V usage is TRBV11-2 and J usage is TRBJ1-2; perhaps TRBD1 as D (6 bases). V lost 6 bases to trimming and J lost 3 bases, with 20 bases between them. The length of the CDR3 is 16 residues. Germline CDR1 and CDR2: SGHAT and FQNNGV. This CDR3 reads CASRELGRGQDYGYTF. Here the CDR3 DNA reads TGTGCCAGCAGGGAATTGGGACGGGGGCAGGACTATGGCTACACCTTC. Variable domain in full (rest from reference TRBV11-2 and TRBJ1-2): EAGVAQSPRYKIIEKRQSVAFWCNPISGHATLYWYQQILGQGPKLLIQFQNNGVVDDSQLPKDRFSAERLKGVDSTLKIQPAKLEDSAVYLCASRELGRGQDYGYTFGSGTRLTVV.

The chain employs TRBV30 and TRBJ1-1, with D uncertain. CDR3 length: 15 residues. V dropped 0 bases and J dropped 1 base, with 12 bases sitting between them. In germline, CDR1 is GTSNPN, CDR2 SVGIG (reference sequence). In nucleotides, the CDR3 is TGTGCCTGGAGTGTCGCCGGAAACAGGAACACTGAAGCTTTCTTT. This sequence encodes CAWSVAGNRNTEAFF.

This chain links TRBV5-1 with TRBJ1-2, with TRBD1 matching over 7 bases. After removal of 4 bases from V and 8 bases from J, the junction contained 17 bases not matched to a gene. Germline V gene sequence: CDR1 SGHRS, CDR2 YFSETQ. The CDR3 extends over 16 amino acids. CDR3 bases: TGCGCCAGCAGCGGAACCGGGACAGCGGTACCCGGGGGCTACACCTTC. Translation gives CASSGTGTAVPGGYTF. The full variable domain, its missing parts supplied by reference TRBV5-1 and TRBJ1-2, is KAGVTQTPRYLIKTRGQQVTLSCSPISGHRSVSWYQQTPGQGLQFLFEYFSETQRNKGNFPGRFSGRQFSNSRSEMNVSTLELGDSALYLCASSGTGTAVPGGYTFGSGTRLTVV.

The chain has TRBV25-1 and TRBJ2-7; the match to TRBD2 covers 8 bases. This CDR3 has 14 residues. CDR1 and CDR2 from the germline V gene are MGHDK and SYGVNS. J gave up 9 bases and V 3 bases, and 10 bases lay outside the gene matches. The CDR3 spells CASSDRLAGVAQYF. Here the CDR3 DNA reads TGTGCCAGCAGTGATCGGCTAGCGGGTGTTGCGCAGTACTTC.

The rearrangement joins TRBV9 to TRBJ2-1; no definite D call. CDR3 size: 13 residues. Germline CDR1 reads SGDLS; CDR2 reads YYNGEE. Trimming shortened V by 3 bases and J by 10 bases, and 14 bases separated the two germline ends. Here the CDR3 DNA reads TGTGCCAGCAGCGCCCAACTCGTCCAGGAGCAGTTCTTC. Translation: CASSAQLVQEQFF. The full variable domain, completed using reference TRBV9 and TRBJ2-1, is DSGVTQTPKHLITATGQRVTLRCSPRSGDLSVYWYQQSLDQGLQFLIQYYNGEERAKGNILERFSAQQFPDLHSELNLSSLELGDSALYFCASSAQLVQEQFFGPGTRLTVL.

The chain links TRBV5-1 to TRBJ2-3, with 9 bases identical to TRBD1. The CDR3 has 15 residues. Germline V gene data show CDR1 as SGHRS and CDR2 as YFSETQ. The trim removed 3 bases at V and 3 bases at J, leaving 5 bases unmatched. CDR3 in amino acids: CASSSQGAETDTQYF. The DNA of the CDR3 is TGCGCCAGCAGCTCACAGGGGGCCGAGACAGATACGCAGTATTTT.

The chain is built from TRBV5-1 and TRBJ1-3; D might be TRBD1 (5 bases). Germline CDR1 SGHRS, CDR2 YFSETQ. V was clipped by 4 bases and J by 0 bases, with 11 bases between them. The CDR3 has 15 amino acids. CDR3 amino acids: CASSGGVSSGNTIYF. CDR3 coding DNA: TGCGCCAGCAGCGGAGGGGTGAGCTCTGGAAACACCATATATTTT.

The chain recombines TRBV14 with TRBJ2-1; D is uncertain. The CDR3 extends over 16 amino acids. The germline gives CDR1 SGHDN, CDR2 FVKESK. With 3 bases removed from V and 0 bases from J, the gap between germline ends came to 12 bases. The CDR3 loop is CASSHSTRASYNEQFF. Written as DNA, the CDR3 is TGTGCCAGCAGCCATAGTACTCGTGCCTCCTACAATGAGCAGTTCTTC.

CDR3 region: CASSHITGLGETQYF. The CDR3 DNA follows: TGTGCCAGCAGCCACATTACAGGGCTCGGAGAGACCCAGTACTTC. V gene TRBV5-6 combines with J gene TRBJ2-5; D is perhaps TRBD1 (6 bases). Between the trimmed V and J ends, which lost 4 bases and 4 bases, there was a span of 17 bases. This CDR3 comprises 15 residues. Germline CDR1 SGHDT, CDR2 YYEEEE.

The chain has TRBV27 and TRBJ2-2; the D gene is possibly TRBD1 (5 bases). Trimming took 2 bases from V and 2 from J, leaving 12 bases between them. CDR3 length equals 16 residues. CDR1 and CDR2 from the germline V gene are MNHEY and SMNVEV (reference sequence). Here the CDR3 DNA reads TGTGCCAGCAGTTTAAGGCGGACAACCAACACCGGGGAGCTGTTTTTT. This codes for CASSLRRTTNTGELFF.

This rearrangement joins TRBV5-1 to TRBJ1-1; 7 bases map to TRBD1. Trimming at V came to 4 bases and at J to 7 bases, leaving 4 bases not matched to a gene. Germline V gene data show CDR1 as SGHRS and CDR2 as YFSETQ. There are 12 residues in the CDR3. DNA for the CDR3: TGCGCCAGCAGCCAGGACAGGCGTGAAGCTTTCTTT. This codes for CASSQDRREAFF. Using reference TRBV5-1 and TRBJ1-1 for the parts outside the CDR3, the full variable domain is KAGVTQTPRYLIKTRGQQVTLSCSPISGHRSVSWYQQTPGQGLQFLFEYFSETQRNKGNFPGRFSGRQFSNSRSEMNVSTLELGDSALYLCASSQDRREAFFGQGTRLTVV.

The chain carries TRBV7-8 and TRBJ2-5; 10 nucleotides agree with TRBD2. The CDR3 consists of 16 residues. Per germline, CDR1 SGHVS and CDR2 FQNEAQ. The V segment lost 5 bases and the J segment 2 bases; nucleotides outside the gene matches: 8. In DNA, the CDR3 is TGTGCCAGCAGCCCTCAAGCGGGGGGGTTTCAAGAGACCCAGTACTTC. This gives the protein CASSPQAGGFQETQYF.

The CDR3 sequence is CASSLEGGGYTGELFF. The CDR3 DNA reads as TGTGCCAGCAGCTTAGAAGGCGGGGGGTACACCGGGGAGCTGTTTTTT. The chain carries TRBV7-2 and TRBJ2-2; 8 bases are shared with TRBD2. The CDR3 is 16 residues long. The ends lost 1 base at V and 3 bases at J; junction bases unmatched: 4. Germline V gives CDR1 SGHTA, CDR2 FQGNSA. Full variable domain (outside the CDR3, taken from reference TRBV7-2 and TRBJ2-2): GAGVSQSPSNKVTEKGKDVELRCDPISGHTALYWYRQSLGQGLEFLIYFQGNSAPDKSGLPSDRFSAERTGGSVSTLTIQRTQQEDSAVYLCASSLEGGGYTGELFFGEGSRLTVL.

Concerning this clone: A read error may produce the germline difference seen at one junction end. The V gene is TRBV14, the J gene TRBJ2-7; D call uncertain. The CDR3 has 12 amino acids. The germline CDR1 and CDR2 sequences are SGHDN and FVKESK. CDR3: CASSQGRGNLTF. In DNA, the CDR3 is TGTGCCAGCAGCCAAGGACGCGGAAATCTAACCTTC.

This clone was detected only a few times. This chain joins TRBV2 and TRBJ2-2; 7 nucleotides match TRBD1. V shed 2 bases and J 4 bases; nucleotides not matched to a gene: 4. The CDR3 is made up of 15 amino acids. The germline gives CDR1 SNHLY, CDR2 FYNNEI. CDR3 DNA: TGTGCCAGCAGTGAACAGGGGGTGAGCACCGGGGAGCTGTTTTTT. Encoded protein: CASSEQGVSTGELFF.

The V call is TRBV10-2, the J call TRBJ2-7; 9 bases map to TRBD2. This CDR3 comprises 15 residues. The germline V gene encodes CDR1 WSHSY and CDR2 SAAADI. J gave up 4 bases and V 6 bases, and 10 bases lay outside the gene matches. CDR3 bases: TGCGCCAGCAGAGTGACTAGCGGAGCGGGTTACGAGCAGTACTTC. Translation: CASRVTSGAGYEQYF.

The table lists this clone with a count of one. The V and J genes are TRBV18 and TRBJ2-5; 7 nucleotides align to TRBD1. Germline CDR1 and CDR2: KGHSH and LQKENI. This CDR3 contains 13 residues. Losses at the gene ends were 1 base for V and 4 bases for J; bases not matched to a gene: 0. This CDR3 reads CASSPQGAETQYF. In nucleotides, the CDR3 is TGTGCCAGCTCACCACAGGGGGCAGAGACCCAGTACTTC.

The chain combines TRBV11-1 with TRBJ2-5, with 7 bases that match TRBD2. The CDR3 runs to 15 residues. CDR1 is SGHAT and CDR2 is FQDESV in the germline V gene (reference sequence). V shed 5 bases, J shed 1 base, and the junction held 7 bases outside the gene matches. The DNA for the CDR3 is TGTGCCAGCAGCCTCGCCTCGGGGGGCCAAGAGACCCAGTACTTC. This codes for CASSLASGGQETQYF.

This clone was picked up a small number of times. This rearrangement joins TRBV5-1 to TRBJ2-2; possibly TRBD1 for D (5 bases). The V end lost 0 bases, the J end lost 7 bases, and 13 bases lay between the germline ends. This CDR3 has 15 amino acids. Germline V gene sequence: CDR1 SGHRS, CDR2 YFSETQ. CDR3 residues: CASSLAARVGGELFF. In DNA form, the CDR3 reads TGCGCCAGCAGCTTGGCCGCCAGGGTTGGCGGGGAGCTGTTTTTT.

The sample holds one count of this clone. J is TRBJ2-2 and V is TRBV5-1, with TRBD2 as a possible D gene (6 bases). The length of the CDR3 is 15 residues. The V gene lost 3 bases and the J gene lost 4 bases, with 13 bases spanning the gap. CDR1 SGHRS and CDR2 YFSETQ come from the germline V gene. CDR3 residues: CASSSGRRGTGELFF. The CDR3 region has the DNA TGCGCCAGCAGCTCGGGACGGCGGGGCACCGGGGAGCTGTTTTTT.

The chain links TRBV19 to TRBJ2-6; D gene unclear. Trimming removed 5 bases from V and 3 bases from J, with 8 bases in between. This CDR3 region has 14 residues. Germline loops: CDR1 LNHDA, CDR2 SQIVND (reference sequence). The CDR3 sequence: CASSPLFGANVLTF. The CDR3 DNA is TGTGCCAGTAGTCCTCTCTTTGGGGCCAACGTCCTGACTTTC.

The chain joins TRBV2 to TRBJ1-5; TRBD1 matches 7 bases. Trimming removed 11 bases from V and 2 bases from J; junction bases left unmatched: 6. The CDR3 is 13 residues long. Germline CDR1 SNHLY, CDR2 FYNNEI. The CDR3, as DNA: TGTGCCTGCGCAGGGGGGGGCAATCAGCCCCAGCATTTT. Translated, it gives CACAGGGNQPQHF. Together with reference TRBV2 and TRBJ1-5, the CDR3 gives the full variable domain: EPEVTQTPSHQVTQMGQEVILRCVPISNHLYFYWYRQILGQKVEFLVSFYNNEISEKSEIFDDQFSVERPDGSNFTLKIRSTKLEDSAMYFCACAGGGNQPQHFGDGTRLSIL.

V and J are TRBV5-4 and TRBJ2-3; D perhaps matches TRBD1 (6 bases). The CDR3 is made up of 14 amino acids. Germline V lookup: CDR1 SGHNT, CDR2 YYREEE (reference sequence). With 3 bases removed from V and 7 bases from J, the gap between germline ends came to 15 bases. Here the CDR3 reads CASSSSRDTYTQYF. CDR3 in DNA: TGTGCCAGCAGCTCGTCCCGGGACACGTATACGCAGTATTTT.